This T cell receptor beta chain was identified during a study of blood T cell repertoires in COVID-19. The wider study: The United States, Italy and Spain were the sources of the acute and convalescent COVID-19 samples.

J lost 10 bases, V lost 0 bases, and 17 bases had no gene match. In germline, CDR1 is SGDLS, CDR2 YYNGEE. CDR3 size: 17 residues. The protocol was immunoSEQ multiplex PCR, while the TCRdb copy is restricted to in-frame clones and leaves out a portion. The top ten hold 7% to 8.5% of the sample, which has tens of thousands of clones, approximately 85% seen once. The sequencing input was peripheral blood. The chain has TRBV9 and TRBJ1-1; 8 bases map to TRBD1. The receptor's source is a human donor in a cohort sampled during active COVID-19. DNA of the CDR3: TGTGCCAGCAGCGTAGGACCGCTGACAGGGGTATTACCAGGAGCTTTCTTT. Translated, it gives CASSVGPLTGVLPGAFF.